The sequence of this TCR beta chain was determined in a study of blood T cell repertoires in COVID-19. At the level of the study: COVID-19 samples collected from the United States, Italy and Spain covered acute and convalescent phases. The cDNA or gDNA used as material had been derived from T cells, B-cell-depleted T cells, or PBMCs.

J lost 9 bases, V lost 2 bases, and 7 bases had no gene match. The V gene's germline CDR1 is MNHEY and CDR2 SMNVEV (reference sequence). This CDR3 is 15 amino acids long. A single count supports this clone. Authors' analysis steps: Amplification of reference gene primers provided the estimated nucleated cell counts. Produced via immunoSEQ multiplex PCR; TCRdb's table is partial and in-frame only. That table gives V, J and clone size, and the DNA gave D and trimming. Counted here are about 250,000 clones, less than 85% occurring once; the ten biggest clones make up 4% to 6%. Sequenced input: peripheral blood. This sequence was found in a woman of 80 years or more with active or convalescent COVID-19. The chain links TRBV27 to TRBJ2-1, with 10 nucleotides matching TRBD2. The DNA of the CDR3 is TGTGCCAGCAGTTTAAGGAGCGGGGGGGCCCGTGAGCAGTTCTTC. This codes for CASSLRSGGAREQFF.